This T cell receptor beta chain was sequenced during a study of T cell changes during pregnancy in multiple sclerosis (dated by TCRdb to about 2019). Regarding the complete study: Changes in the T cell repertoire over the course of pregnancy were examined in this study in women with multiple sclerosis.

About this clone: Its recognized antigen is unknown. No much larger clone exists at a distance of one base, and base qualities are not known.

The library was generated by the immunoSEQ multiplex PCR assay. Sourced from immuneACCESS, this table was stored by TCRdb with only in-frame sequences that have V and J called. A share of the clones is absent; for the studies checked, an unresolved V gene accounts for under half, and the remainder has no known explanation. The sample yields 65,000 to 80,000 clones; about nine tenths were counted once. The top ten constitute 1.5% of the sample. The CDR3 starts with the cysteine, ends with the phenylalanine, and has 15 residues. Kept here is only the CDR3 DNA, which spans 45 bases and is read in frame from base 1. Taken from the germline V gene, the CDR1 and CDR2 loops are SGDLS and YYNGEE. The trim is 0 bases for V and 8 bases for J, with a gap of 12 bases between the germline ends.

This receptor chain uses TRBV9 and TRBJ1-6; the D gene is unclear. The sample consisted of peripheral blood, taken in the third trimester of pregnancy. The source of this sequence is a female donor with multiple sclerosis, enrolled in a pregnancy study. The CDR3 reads CASSVDPGLHSPLHF. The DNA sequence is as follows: TGTGCCAGCAGCGTAGACCCAGGTCTGCATTCACCCCTCCACTTT.